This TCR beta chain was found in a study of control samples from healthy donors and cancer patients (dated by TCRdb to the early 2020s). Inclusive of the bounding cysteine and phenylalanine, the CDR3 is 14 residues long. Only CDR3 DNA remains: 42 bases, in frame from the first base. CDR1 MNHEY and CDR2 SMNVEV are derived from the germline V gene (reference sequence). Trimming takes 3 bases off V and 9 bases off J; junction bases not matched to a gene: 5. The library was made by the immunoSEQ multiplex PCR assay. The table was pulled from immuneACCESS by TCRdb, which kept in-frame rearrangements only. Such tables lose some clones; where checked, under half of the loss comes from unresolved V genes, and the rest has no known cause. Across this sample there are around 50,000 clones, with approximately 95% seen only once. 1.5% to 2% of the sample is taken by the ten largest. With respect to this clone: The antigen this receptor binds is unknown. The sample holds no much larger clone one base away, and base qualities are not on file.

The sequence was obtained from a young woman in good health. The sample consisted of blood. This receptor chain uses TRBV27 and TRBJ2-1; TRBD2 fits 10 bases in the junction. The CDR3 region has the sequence CASSLLAGAIEQFF. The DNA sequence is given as TGTGCCAGCAGTTTGCTAGCGGGAGCGATTGAGCAGTTCTTC.